The T cell receptor beta chain described here comes from a study of blood T cell repertoires in COVID-19. Method: immunoSEQ multiplex PCR; TCRdb's copy keeps in-frame clones and lacks some. The sample includes about 180,000 clones, approximately 85% seen only once; the top ten take approximately 7%. On this clone: At one of its ends the junction is not consistent with the germline gene, which may arise from a read error.

The CDR3 loop spans 13 amino acids. Germline V gene sequence: CDR1 LNHDA, CDR2 SQIVND (reference sequence). Sequencing input: peripheral blood. The V gene is TRBV19, the J gene TRBJ1-2, with TRBD1 identical over 10 bases. The clonotype was recovered from an elderly man with COVID-19, enrolled during active disease. The CDR3 DNA reads TGTGCCGGTAGTAGAGGGACAGGGGTCGGCTACACCTTC. This encodes CAGSRGTGVGYTF.